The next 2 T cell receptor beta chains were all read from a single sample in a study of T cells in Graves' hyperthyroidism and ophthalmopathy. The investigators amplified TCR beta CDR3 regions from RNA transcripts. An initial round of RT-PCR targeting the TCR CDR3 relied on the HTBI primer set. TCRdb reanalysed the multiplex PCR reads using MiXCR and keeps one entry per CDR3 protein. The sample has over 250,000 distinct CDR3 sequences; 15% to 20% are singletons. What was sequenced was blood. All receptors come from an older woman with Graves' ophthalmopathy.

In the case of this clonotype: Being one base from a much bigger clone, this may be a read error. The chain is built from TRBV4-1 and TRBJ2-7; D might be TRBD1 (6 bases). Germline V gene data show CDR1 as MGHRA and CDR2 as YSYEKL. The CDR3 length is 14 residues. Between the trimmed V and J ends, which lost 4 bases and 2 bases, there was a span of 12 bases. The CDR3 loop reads CASSPTPGAYEQYF. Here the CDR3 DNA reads TGCGCCAGCAGCCCTACTCCAGGGGCCTACGAGCAGTACTTC.

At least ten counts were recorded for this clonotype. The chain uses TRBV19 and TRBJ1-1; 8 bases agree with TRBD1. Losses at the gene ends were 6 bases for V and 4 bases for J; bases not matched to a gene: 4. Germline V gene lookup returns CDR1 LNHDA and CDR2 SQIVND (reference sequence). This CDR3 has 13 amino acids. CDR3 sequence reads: CASSRGRVTEAFF. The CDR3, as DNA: TGTGCCAGTAGCAGGGGGCGCGTCACTGAAGCTTTCTTT. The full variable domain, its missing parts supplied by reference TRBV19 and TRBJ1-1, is DGGITQSPKYLFRKEGQNVTLSCEQNLNHDAMYWYRQDPGQGLRLIYYSQIVNDFQKGDIAEGYSVSREKKESFPLTVTSAQKNPTAFYLCASSRGRVTEAFFGQGTRLTVV.